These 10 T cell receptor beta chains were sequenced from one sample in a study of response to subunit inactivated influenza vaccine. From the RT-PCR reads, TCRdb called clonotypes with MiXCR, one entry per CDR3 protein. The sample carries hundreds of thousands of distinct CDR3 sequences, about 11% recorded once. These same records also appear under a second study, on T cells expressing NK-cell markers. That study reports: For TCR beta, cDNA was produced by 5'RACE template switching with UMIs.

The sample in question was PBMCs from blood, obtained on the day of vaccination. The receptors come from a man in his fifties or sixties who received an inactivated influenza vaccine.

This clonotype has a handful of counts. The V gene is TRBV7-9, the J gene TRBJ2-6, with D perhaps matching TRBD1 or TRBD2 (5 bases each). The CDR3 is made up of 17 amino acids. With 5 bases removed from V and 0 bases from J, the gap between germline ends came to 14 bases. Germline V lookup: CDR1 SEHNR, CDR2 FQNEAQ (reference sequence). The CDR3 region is CASSDRGESSGANVLTF. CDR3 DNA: TGTGCCAGCAGCGATAGAGGGGAATCCTCTGGGGCCAACGTCCTGACTTTC.

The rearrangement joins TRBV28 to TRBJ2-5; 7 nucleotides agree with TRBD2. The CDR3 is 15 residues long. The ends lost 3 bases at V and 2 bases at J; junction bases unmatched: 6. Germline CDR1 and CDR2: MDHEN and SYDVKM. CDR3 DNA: TGTGCCAGCAGTTTGGGGGGGTTTTCACAAGAGACCCAGTACTTC. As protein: CASSLGGFSQETQYF.

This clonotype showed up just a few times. The CDR3 DNA is TGCAGCGTGACGCTGAACACTGAAGCTTTCTTT. Protein product: CSVTLNTEAFF. The gene calls are TRBV29-1 and TRBJ1-1; D unresolved. This CDR3 has 11 residues. V lost 6 bases and J 0 bases, leaving 5 bases between the germline ends. Germline loops: CDR1 SQVTM, CDR2 ANQGSEA.

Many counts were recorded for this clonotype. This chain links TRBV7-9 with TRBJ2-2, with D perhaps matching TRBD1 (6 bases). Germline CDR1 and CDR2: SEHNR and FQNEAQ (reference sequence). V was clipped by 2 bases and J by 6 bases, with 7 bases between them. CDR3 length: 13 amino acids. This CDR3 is CASSLQGSGELFF. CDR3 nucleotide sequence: TGTGCCAGCAGCTTACAGGGGTCCGGGGAGCTGTTTTTT. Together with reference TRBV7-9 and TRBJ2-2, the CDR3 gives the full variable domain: DTGVSQNPRHKITKRGQNVTFRCDPISEHNRLYWYRQTLGQGPEFLTYFQNEAQLEKSRLLSDRFSAERPKGSFSTLEIQRTEQGDSAMYLCASSLQGSGELFFGEGSRLTVL.

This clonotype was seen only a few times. The CDR3 coding sequence is TGTGCCAGCAGCCAAACAGATAACTATGGCTACACCTTC. Its translation is CASSQTDNYGYTF. The chain has TRBV3-1 and TRBJ1-2; D remains unclear. The V gene lost 2 bases and the J gene lost 1 base, with 5 bases spanning the gap. The CDR3 length is 13 residues. The germline CDR1 and CDR2 sequences are LGHDT and YNNKEL (reference sequence).

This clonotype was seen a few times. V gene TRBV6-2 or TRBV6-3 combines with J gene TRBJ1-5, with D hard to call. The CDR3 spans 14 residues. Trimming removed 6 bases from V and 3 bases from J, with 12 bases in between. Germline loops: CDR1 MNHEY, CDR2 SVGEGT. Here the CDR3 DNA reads TGTGCCAGCAGCCAAGTCAGTACCAATCAGCCCCAGCATTTT. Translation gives CASSQVSTNQPQHF.

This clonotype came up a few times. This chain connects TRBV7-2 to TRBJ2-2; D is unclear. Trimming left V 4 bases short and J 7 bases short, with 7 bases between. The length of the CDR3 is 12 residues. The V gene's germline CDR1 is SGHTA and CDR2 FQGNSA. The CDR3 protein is CASSSPFGELFF. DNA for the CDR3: TGTGCCAGCAGCTCACCTTTCGGGGAGCTGTTTTTT. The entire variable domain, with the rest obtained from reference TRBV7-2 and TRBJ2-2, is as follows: GAGVSQSPSNKVTEKGKDVELRCDPISGHTALYWYRQSLGQGLEFLIYFQGNSAPDKSGLPSDRFSAERTGGSVSTLTIQRTQQEDSAVYLCASSSPFGELFFGEGSRLTVL.

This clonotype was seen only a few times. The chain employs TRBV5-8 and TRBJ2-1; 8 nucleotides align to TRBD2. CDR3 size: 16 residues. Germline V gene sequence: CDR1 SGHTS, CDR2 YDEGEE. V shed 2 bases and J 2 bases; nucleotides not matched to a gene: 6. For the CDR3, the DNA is TGTGCCAGCAGCTTCGTAGCGGGAACGACCTACAATGAGCAGTTCTTC. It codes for CASSFVAGTTYNEQFF.

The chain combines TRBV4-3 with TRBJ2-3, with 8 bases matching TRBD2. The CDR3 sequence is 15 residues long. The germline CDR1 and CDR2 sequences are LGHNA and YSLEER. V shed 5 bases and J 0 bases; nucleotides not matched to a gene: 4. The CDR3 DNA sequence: TGCGCCAGCAGCGAAGCGGGAGCCAGCACAGATACGCAGTATTTT. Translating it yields CASSEAGASTDTQYF.

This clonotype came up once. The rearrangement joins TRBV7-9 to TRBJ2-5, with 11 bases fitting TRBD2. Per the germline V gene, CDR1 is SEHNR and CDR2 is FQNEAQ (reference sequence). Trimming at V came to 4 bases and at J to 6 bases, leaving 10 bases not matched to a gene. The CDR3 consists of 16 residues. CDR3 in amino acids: CASSYDSSGGRKTQYF. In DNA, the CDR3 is TGTGCCAGCAGCTATGACTCTAGCGGGGGGAGGAAGACCCAGTACTTC. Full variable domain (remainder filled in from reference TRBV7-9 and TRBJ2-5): DTGVSQNPRHKITKRGQNVTFRCDPISEHNRLYWYRQTLGQGPEFLTYFQNEAQLEKSRLLSDRFSAERPKGSFSTLEIQRTEQGDSAMYLCASSYDSSGGRKTQYFGPGTRLLVL.